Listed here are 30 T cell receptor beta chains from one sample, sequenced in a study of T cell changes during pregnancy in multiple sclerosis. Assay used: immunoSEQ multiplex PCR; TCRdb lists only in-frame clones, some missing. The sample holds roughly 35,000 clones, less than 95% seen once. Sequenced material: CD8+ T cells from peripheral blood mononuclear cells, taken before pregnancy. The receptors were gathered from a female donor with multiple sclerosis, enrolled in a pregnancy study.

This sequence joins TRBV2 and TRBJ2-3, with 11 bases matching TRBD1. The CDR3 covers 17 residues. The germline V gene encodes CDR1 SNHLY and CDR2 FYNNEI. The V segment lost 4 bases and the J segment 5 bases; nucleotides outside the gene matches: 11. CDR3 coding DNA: TGTGCCAGCAGTGGAAACCGGGACAGGGGGTTGGTAGATACGCAGTATTTT. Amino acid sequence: CASSGNRDRGLVDTQYF. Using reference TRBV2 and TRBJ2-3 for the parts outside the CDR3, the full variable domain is EPEVTQTPSHQVTQMGQEVILRCVPISNHLYFYWYRQILGQKVEFLVSFYNNEISEKSEIFDDQFSVERPDGSNFTLKIRSTKLEDSAMYFCASSGNRDRGLVDTQYFGPGTRLTVL.

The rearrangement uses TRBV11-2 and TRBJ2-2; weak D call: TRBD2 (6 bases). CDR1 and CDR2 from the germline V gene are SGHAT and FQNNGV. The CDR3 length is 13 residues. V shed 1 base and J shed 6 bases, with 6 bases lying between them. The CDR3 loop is CASSLGGAGELFF. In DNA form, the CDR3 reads TGTGCCAGCAGCTTAGGGGGGGCCGGGGAGCTGTTTTTT.

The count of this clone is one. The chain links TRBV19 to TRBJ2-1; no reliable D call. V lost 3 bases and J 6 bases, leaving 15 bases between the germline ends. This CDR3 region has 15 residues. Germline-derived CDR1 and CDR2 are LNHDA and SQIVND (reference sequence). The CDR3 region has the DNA TGTGCCAGTAGTATTTGGTCATCCCTCGGCAATGAGCAGTTCTTC. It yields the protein CASSIWSSLGNEQFF.

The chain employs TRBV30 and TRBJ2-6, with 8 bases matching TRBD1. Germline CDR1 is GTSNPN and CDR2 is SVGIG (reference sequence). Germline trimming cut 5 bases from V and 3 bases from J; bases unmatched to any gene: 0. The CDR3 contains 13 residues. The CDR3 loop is CAWGTGGANVLTF. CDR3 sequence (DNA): TGTGCCTGGGGGACAGGTGGGGCCAACGTCCTGACTTTC.

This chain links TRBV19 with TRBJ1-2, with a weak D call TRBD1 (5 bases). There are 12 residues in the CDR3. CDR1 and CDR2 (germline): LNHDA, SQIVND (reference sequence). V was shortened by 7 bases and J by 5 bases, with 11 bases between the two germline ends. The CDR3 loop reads CASTGSGYGYTF. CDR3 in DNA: TGTGCCAGTACCGGGTCAGGGTATGGCTACACCTTC. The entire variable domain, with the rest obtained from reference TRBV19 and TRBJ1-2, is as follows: DGGITQSPKYLFRKEGQNVTLSCEQNLNHDAMYWYRQDPGQGLRLIYYSQIVNDFQKGDIAEGYSVSREKKESFPLTVTSAQKNPTAFYLCASTGSGYGYTFGSGTRLTVV.

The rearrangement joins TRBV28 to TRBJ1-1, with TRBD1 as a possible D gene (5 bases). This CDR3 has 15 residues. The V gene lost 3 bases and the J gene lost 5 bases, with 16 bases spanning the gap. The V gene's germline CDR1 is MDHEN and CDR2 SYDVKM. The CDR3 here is CASSFLAGVVTEAFF. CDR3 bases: TGTGCCAGCAGTTTCCTGGCGGGGGTAGTGACTGAAGCTTTCTTT.

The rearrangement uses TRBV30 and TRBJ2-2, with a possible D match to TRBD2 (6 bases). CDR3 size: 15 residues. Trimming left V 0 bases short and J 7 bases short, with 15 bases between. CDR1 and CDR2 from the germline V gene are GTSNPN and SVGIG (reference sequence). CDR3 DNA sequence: TGTGCCTGGAGTGTACCTCGGAGGGGAGGCGGGGAGCTGTTTTTT. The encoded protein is CAWSVPRRGGGELFF.

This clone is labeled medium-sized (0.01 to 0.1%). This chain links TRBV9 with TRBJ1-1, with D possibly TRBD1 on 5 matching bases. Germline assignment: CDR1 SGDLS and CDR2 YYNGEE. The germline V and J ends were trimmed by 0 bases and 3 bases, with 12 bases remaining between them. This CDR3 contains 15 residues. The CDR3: CASSVVPEGYTEAFF. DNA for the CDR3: TGTGCCAGCAGCGTAGTCCCGGAGGGGTACACTGAAGCTTTCTTT.

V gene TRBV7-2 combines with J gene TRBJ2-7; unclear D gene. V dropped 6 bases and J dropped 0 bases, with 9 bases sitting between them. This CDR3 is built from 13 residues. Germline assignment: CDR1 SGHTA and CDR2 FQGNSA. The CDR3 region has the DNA TGTGCCAGCAGGCCAACTCTCTCCTACGAGCAGTACTTC. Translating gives CASRPTLSYEQYF.

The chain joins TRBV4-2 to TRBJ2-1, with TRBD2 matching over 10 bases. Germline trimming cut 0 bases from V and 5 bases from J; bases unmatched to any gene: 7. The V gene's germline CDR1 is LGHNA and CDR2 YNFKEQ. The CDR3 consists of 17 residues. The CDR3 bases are TGTGCCAGCAGCCAAGATCACTGGACTAGCGGTCACAATGAGCAGTTCTTC. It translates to CASSQDHWTSGHNEQFF.

CDR3 in DNA: TGTGCCAGCAGCTTCACGGGAGGGGCTAGCGGAGGGGGGACCGGGGAGCTGTTTTTT. Translation gives CASSFTGGASGGGTGELFF. The genes are TRBV9 and TRBJ2-2, with 8 bases identical to TRBD2. The junction had 19 bases not matched to a gene; V was cut back by 4 bases and J by 5 bases. Per the germline V gene, CDR1 is SGDLS and CDR2 is YYNGEE. This CDR3 contains 19 residues.

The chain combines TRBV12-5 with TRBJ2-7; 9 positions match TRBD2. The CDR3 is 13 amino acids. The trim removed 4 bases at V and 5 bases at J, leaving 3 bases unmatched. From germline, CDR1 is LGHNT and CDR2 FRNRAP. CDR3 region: CASGSSGIDEQYF. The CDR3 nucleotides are TGTGCTAGTGGTTCTAGCGGGATTGACGAGCAGTACTTC.

The CDR3 loop is CASIQDRRGEQYF. CDR3 DNA sequence: TGTGCCAGCATCCAGGACAGGCGTGGCGAGCAGTACTTC. This sequence joins TRBV2 and TRBJ2-7; 7 bases match TRBD1. This CDR3 is built from 13 residues. The ends lost 7 bases at V and 6 bases at J; junction bases unmatched: 9. Germline V gene sequence: CDR1 SNHLY, CDR2 FYNNEI.

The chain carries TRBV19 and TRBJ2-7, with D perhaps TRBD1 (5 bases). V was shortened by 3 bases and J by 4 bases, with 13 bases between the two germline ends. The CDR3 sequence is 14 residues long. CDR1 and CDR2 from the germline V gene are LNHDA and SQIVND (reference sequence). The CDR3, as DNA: TGTGCCAGTAGTATGATTCTAGGGGCTTACGAGCAGTACTTC. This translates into CASSMILGAYEQYF.

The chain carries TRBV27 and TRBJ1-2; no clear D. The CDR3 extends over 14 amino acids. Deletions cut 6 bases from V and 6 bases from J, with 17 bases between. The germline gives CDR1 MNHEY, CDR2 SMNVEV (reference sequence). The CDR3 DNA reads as TGTGCCAGCAGGGGCTATAACTTCGGCGATGGCTACACCTTC. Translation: CASRGYNFGDGYTF.

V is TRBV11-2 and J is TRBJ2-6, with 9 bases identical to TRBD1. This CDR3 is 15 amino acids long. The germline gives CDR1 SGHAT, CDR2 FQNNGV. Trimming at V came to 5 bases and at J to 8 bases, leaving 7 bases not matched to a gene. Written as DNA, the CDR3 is TGTGCCAGCAGCAGTACAGGGGGCGCGACCAACGTCCTGACTTTC. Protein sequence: CASSSTGGATNVLTF.

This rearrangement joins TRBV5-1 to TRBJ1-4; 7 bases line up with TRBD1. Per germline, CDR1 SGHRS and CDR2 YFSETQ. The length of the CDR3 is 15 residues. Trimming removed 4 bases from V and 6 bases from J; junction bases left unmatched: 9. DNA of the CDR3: TGCGCCAGCAGCGGAACCGGGACAGTCTATGAAAAACTGTTTTTT. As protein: CASSGTGTVYEKLFF.

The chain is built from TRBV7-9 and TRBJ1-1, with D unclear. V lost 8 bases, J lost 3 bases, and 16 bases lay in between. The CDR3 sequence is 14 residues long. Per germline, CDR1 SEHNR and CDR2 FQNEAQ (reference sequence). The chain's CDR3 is CASFRPFADTEAFF. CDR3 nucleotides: TGTGCCAGCTTTCGCCCCTTTGCGGACACTGAAGCTTTCTTT. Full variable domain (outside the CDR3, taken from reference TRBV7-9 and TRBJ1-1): DTGVSQNPRHKITKRGQNVTFRCDPISEHNRLYWYRQTLGQGPEFLTYFQNEAQLEKSRLLSDRFSAERPKGSFSTLEIQRTEQGDSAMYLCASFRPFADTEAFFGQGTRLTVV.

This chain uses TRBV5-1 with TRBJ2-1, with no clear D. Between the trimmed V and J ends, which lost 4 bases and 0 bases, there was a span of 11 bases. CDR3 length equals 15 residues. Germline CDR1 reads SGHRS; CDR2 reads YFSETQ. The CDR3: CASSQAATSYNEQFF. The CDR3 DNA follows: TGCGCCAGCAGCCAGGCAGCTACCTCCTACAATGAGCAGTTCTTC.

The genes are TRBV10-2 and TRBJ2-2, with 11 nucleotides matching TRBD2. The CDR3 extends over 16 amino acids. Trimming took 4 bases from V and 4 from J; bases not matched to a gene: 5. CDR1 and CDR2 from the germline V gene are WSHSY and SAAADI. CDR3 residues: CASSGLAGGGTGELFF. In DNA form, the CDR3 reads TGCGCCAGCAGTGGGCTAGCGGGAGGAGGCACCGGGGAGCTGTTTTTT.

The CDR3 region has the DNA TGTGCCAGCAGCTCCGACAGGGGGCGGCCCCAGCATTTT. Encoded protein: CASSSDRGRPQHF. The J gene is TRBJ1-5, the V gene TRBV7-9; TRBD1 agrees at 10 bases. This CDR3 comprises 13 residues. J lost 9 bases, V lost 4 bases, and 3 bases had no gene match. Germline V gives CDR1 SEHNR, CDR2 FQNEAQ (reference sequence).

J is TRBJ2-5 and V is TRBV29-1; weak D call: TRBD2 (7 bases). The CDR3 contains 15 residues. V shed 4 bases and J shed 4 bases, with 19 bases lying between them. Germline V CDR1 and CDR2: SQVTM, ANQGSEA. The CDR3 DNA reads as TGCAGCGTTGTAACTCGGGGGGCAAGTAGAGAGACCCAGTACTTC. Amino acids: CSVVTRGASRETQYF.

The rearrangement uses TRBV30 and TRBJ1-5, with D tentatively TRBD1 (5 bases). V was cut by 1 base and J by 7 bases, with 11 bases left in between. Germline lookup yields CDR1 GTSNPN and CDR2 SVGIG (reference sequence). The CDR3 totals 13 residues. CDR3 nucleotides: TGTGCCTGGAGTGGACAGTCGGAGCAGCCCCAGCATTTT. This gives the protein CAWSGQSEQPQHF.

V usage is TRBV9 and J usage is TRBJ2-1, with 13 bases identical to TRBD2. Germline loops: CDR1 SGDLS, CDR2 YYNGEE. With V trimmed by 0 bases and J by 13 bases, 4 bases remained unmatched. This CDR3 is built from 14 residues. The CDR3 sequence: CASSVGTSGSIQFF. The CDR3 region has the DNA TGTGCCAGCAGCGTAGGGACTAGCGGGAGTATACAGTTCTTC.

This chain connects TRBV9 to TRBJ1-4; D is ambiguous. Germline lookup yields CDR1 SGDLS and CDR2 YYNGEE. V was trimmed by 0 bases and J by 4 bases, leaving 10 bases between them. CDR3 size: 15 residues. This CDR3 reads CASSVVGSDNEKLFF. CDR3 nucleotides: TGTGCCAGCAGCGTAGTGGGGAGTGATAATGAAAAACTGTTTTTT.

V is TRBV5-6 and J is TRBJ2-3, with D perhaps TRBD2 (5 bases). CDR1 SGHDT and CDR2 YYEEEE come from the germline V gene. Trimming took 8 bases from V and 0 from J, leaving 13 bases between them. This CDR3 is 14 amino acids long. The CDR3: CASTSGISTDTQYF. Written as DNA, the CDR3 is TGTGCCAGTACATCGGGGATCAGCACAGATACGCAGTATTTT.

CDR3 bases: TGTGCCAGTAGTATGACAGGGCCTGGAAACACCATATATTTT. It is translated as CASSMTGPGNTIYF. The chain employs TRBV19 and TRBJ1-3; 7 bases agree with TRBD1. This CDR3 is built from 14 residues. The V gene's germline CDR1 is LNHDA and CDR2 SQIVND (reference sequence). Trimming removed 3 bases from V and 2 bases from J; junction bases left unmatched: 1.

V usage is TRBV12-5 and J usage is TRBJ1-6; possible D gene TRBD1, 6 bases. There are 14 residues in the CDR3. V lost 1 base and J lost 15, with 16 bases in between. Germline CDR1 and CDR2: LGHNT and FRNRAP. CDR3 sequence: CASGLGSGGRFLHF. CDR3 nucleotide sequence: TGTGCTAGTGGTTTGGGGTCGGGGGGCCGCTTCCTCCACTTT.

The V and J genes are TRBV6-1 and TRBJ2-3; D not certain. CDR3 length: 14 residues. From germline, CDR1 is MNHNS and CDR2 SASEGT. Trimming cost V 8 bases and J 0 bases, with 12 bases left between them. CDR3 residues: CASLKTPSTDTQYF. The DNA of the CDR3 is TGTGCCAGCCTCAAAACACCGAGCACAGATACGCAGTATTTT.

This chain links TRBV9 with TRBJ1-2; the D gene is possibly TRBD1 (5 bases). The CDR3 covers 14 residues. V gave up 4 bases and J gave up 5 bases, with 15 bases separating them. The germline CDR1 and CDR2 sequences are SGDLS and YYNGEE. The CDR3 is CASSTLDTLYGYTF. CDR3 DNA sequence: TGTGCCAGCAGCACGTTGGACACTCTTTATGGCTACACCTTC.